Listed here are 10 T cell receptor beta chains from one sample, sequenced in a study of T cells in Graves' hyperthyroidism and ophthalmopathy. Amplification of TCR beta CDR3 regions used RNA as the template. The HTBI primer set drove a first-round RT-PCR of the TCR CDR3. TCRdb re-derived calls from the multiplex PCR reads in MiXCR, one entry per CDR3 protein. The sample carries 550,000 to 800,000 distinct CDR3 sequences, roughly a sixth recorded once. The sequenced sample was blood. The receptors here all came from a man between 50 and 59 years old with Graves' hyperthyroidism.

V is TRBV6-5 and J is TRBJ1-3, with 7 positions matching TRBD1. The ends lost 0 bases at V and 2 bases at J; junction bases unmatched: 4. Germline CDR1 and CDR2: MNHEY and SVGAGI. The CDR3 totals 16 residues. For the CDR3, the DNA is TGTGCCAGCAGTTACTCAGGGGGCCTTGCTGGAAACACCATATATTTT. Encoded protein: CASSYSGGLAGNTIYF.

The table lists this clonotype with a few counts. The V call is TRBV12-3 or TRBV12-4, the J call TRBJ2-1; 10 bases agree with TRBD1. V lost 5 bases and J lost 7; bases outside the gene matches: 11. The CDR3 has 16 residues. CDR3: CASSPRQGAKGNEQFF. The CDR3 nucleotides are TGTGCCAGCAGTCCCAGACAGGGGGCGAAAGGGAATGAGCAGTTCTTC.

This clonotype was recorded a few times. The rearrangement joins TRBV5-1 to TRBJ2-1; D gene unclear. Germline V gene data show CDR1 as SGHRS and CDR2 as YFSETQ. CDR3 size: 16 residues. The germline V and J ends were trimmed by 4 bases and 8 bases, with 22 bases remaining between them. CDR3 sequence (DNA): TGCGCCAGCAGCCGGACCTTGGAAGCCGCCACCTATGAGCAGTTCTTC. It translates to CASSRTLEAATYEQFF.

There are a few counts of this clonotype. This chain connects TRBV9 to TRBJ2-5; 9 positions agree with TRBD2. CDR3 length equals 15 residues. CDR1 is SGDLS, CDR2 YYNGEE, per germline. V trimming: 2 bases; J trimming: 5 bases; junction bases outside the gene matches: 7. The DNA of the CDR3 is TGTGCCAGCAGCGTGTCGGGACTAGCCCTTGAGACCCAGTACTTC. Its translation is CASSVSGLALETQYF.

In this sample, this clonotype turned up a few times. In nucleotides, the CDR3 is TGCGCCAGCAGCTCGGGACCGGGACTTGGGACCGGGGAGCTGTTTTTT. As protein: CASSSGPGLGTGELFF. This chain uses TRBV5-1 with TRBJ2-2, with D tentatively TRBD2 (6 bases). CDR3 size: 16 residues. The V gene lost 3 bases and the J gene lost 5 bases, with 17 bases spanning the gap. Germline CDR1 and CDR2: SGHRS and YFSETQ.

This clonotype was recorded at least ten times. CDR3 coding DNA: TGTGCCAGCAGTGAATACGGTTACTCCTACGAGCAGTACTTC. Translation: CASSEYGYSYEQYF. The chain links TRBV2 to TRBJ2-7; D unclear. Germline V gene sequence: CDR1 SNHLY, CDR2 FYNNEI. The germline V and J ends were trimmed by 2 bases and 0 bases, with 8 bases remaining between them. This CDR3 comprises 14 residues.

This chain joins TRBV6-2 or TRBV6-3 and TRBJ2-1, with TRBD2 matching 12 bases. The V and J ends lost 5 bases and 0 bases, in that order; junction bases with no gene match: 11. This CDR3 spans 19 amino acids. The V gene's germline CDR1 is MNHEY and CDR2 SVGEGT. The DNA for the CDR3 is TGTGCCAGCAGTCCCACGACTAGCGGGAGCCTTTCCTCCTACAATGAGCAGTTCTTC. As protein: CASSPTTSGSLSSYNEQFF.

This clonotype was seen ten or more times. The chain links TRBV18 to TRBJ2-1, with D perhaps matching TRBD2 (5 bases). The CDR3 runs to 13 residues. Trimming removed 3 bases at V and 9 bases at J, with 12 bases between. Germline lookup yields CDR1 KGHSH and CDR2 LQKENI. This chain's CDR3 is CASSPGTAAEQFF. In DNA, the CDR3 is TGTGCCAGCTCACCGGGAACAGCGGCTGAGCAGTTCTTC.

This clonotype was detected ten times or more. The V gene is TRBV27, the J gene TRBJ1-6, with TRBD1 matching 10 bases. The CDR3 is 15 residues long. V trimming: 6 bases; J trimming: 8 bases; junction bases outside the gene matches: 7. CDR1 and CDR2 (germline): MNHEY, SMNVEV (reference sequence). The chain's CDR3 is CASRTGQGFYSPLHF. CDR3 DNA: TGTGCCAGCAGGACGGGACAGGGGTTTTATTCACCCCTCCACTTT.

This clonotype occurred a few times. The CDR3 sequence is CASSASGTAIDEQFF. CDR3 DNA sequence: TGTGCCAGCAGTGCGTCCGGGACAGCTATCGATGAGCAGTTCTTC. The J gene is TRBJ2-1, the V gene TRBV6-2 or TRBV6-3; 7 bases align to TRBD1. The V and J ends lost 5 bases and 8 bases, in that order; junction bases with no gene match: 12. Germline V gives CDR1 MNHEY, CDR2 SVGEGT. The CDR3 contains 15 residues.